The 15 T cell receptor beta chains given below trace back to one sample, sequenced in a study of cytomegalovirus exposure and HLA in healthy donors. The PCR used 60 Vbeta and 13 Jbeta primers. Measured with immunoSEQ multiplex PCR; TCRdb has only the in-frame clones, and not every one. The sample contains approximately 190,000 clones, over 70% of which appear only once. Sample: PBMCs. The receptors were sampled from a man aged 35-49 years in good health and CMV-seropositive.

With respect to this clone: Here the CDR3 omits its conserved ending phenylalanine or tryptophan, so a read error is the likely source. The chain employs TRBV4-1 and TRBJ1-2; 7 bases fit TRBD1. The V and J ends lost 4 bases and 4 bases, in that order; junction bases with no gene match: 3. Germline V CDR1 and CDR2: MGHRA, YSYEKL. This CDR3 comprises 13 residues. Here the CDR3 DNA reads TGCGCCAGCAGCCTCAGGACAGGCTATGGCTACACCCTC. Encoded protein: CASSLRTGYGYTL.

The chain carries TRBV6-1 and TRBJ2-7, with 8 positions matching TRBD1. In germline, CDR1 is MNHNS, CDR2 SASEGT. After removal of 8 bases from V and 3 bases from J, the junction contained 6 bases not matched to a gene. CDR3 length: 13 residues. CDR3 loop: CASGLGQGYEQYF. CDR3 sequence (DNA): TGTGCCAGCGGTCTCGGACAGGGCTACGAGCAGTACTTC.

This chain joins TRBV18 and TRBJ1-1; 7 nucleotides match TRBD1. This CDR3 has 15 residues. J lost 0 bases, V lost 8 bases, and 9 bases had no gene match. From germline, CDR1 is KGHSH and CDR2 LQKENI. CDR3 protein: CASARRDSMNTEAFF. The CDR3 bases are TGTGCCAGCGCTCGCCGGGACAGCATGAACACTGAAGCTTTCTTT.

The chain links TRBV19 to TRBJ2-7; TRBD1 matches at 7 bases. J was trimmed by 3 bases and V by 2 bases; bases with no gene match: 4. Germline loops: CDR1 LNHDA, CDR2 SQIVND (reference sequence). The CDR3 totals 14 residues. The CDR3 DNA follows: TGTGCCAGTAGTATACAAGGGGGCCACTACGAGCAGTACTTC. This gives the protein CASSIQGGHYEQYF.

The rearrangement links TRBV10-3 to TRBJ2-3; the D is unclear. Germline CDR1 reads ENHRY; CDR2 reads SYGVKD. This CDR3 has 13 residues. The ends were cut back, 6 bases at V and 0 bases at J, with 7 bases in the middle. CDR3 in DNA: TGTGCCATCAGGTCCTCTAGCACAGATACGCAGTATTTT. It codes for CAIRSSSTDTQYF.

In its sample, this clone was seen once. The CDR3 DNA follows: TGTGCCAGCAGTGAAAGGACTAGCGGGAGATTTGCCGGGGAGCTGTTTTTT. This encodes CASSERTSGRFAGELFF. The chain has TRBV25-1 and TRBJ2-2, with 13 nucleotides matching TRBD2. The CDR3 sequence is 17 residues long. CDR1 is MGHDK, CDR2 SYGVNS, per germline. Germline trimming cut 2 bases from V and 6 bases from J; bases unmatched to any gene: 6. Supplemented by reference TRBV25-1 and TRBJ2-2, the full variable domain reads EADIYQTPRYLVIGTGKKITLECSQTMGHDKMYWYQQDPGMELHLIHYSYGVNSTEKGDLSSESTVSRIRTEHFPLTLESARPSHTSQYLCASSERTSGRFAGELFFGEGSRLTVL.

This chain uses TRBV28 with TRBJ2-7; the D is unclear. The germline V and J ends were trimmed by 5 bases and 3 bases, with 8 bases remaining between them. Germline CDR1 reads MDHEN; CDR2 reads SYDVKM. The CDR3 consists of 12 residues. Written as DNA, the CDR3 is TGTGCCAGCAGTGTGGGCATCTACGAGCAGTACTTC. Its translation is CASSVGIYEQYF.

The chain recombines TRBV7-8 with TRBJ1-4; D remains ambiguous. Germline V CDR1 and CDR2: SGHVS, FQNEAQ. V was trimmed by 4 bases and J by 8 bases, leaving 8 bases between them. This CDR3 has 12 amino acids. The CDR3 coding sequence is TGTGCCAGCAGCTCAAACTGGGAAAAACTGTTTTTT. Protein sequence: CASSSNWEKLFF.

This clone has a handful of counts. The rearrangement links TRBV7-9 to TRBJ1-5; perhaps TRBD1 as D (5 bases). CDR3 size: 17 residues. Germline V gives CDR1 SEHNR, CDR2 FQNEAQ (reference sequence). V was clipped by 5 bases and J by 2 bases, with 19 bases between them. This CDR3 reads CASSRGGTGMGNQPQHF. The CDR3 nucleotides read TGTGCCAGCAGCCGAGGAGGGACGGGGATGGGCAATCAGCCCCAGCATTTT. Using reference TRBV7-9 and TRBJ1-5 for the parts outside the CDR3, the full variable domain is DTGVSQNPRHKITKRGQNVTFRCDPISEHNRLYWYRQTLGQGPEFLTYFQNEAQLEKSRLLSDRFSAERPKGSFSTLEIQRTEQGDSAMYLCASSRGGTGMGNQPQHFGDGTRLSIL.

The V call is TRBV2, the J call TRBJ1-2; tentatively, D is TRBD1 (5 bases). Per the germline V gene, CDR1 is SNHLY and CDR2 is FYNNEI. V was shortened by 5 bases and J by 5 bases, with 15 bases between the two germline ends. CDR3 length equals 14 residues. The CDR3 DNA follows: TGTGCCAGCAGTTCGGACGGGGGGGGGTATGGCTACACCTTC. Amino acid sequence: CASSSDGGGYGYTF.

The CDR3 DNA reads as TGTGCCAGCAGTTTAATAGCGGGGGTTGAGACCCAGTACTTC. Translation: CASSLIAGVETQYF. The chain uses TRBV28 and TRBJ2-5; 9 bases map to TRBD2. The V segment lost 2 bases and the J segment 5 bases; nucleotides outside the gene matches: 3. The germline V gene has CDR1 MDHEN and CDR2 SYDVKM. This CDR3 is 14 amino acids long.

This clone came up a few times. The chain combines TRBV25-1 with TRBJ1-4; D uncertain. Trimming took off 6 bases at V and 4 bases at J, with 9 bases between the two ends. Per the germline V gene, CDR1 is MGHDK and CDR2 is SYGVNS. This CDR3 has 13 amino acids. CDR3 nucleotides: TGTGCCAGCAGCCGGTCTGGTAATGAAAAACTGTTTTTT. Its translation is CASSRSGNEKLFF.

The CDR3 DNA reads TGTGCCAGCAGCTTTACTAGCGGAAGAGGGGGACAGTACTTC. It codes for CASSFTSGRGGQYF. The gene calls are TRBV11-2 and TRBJ2-5; TRBD2 matches at 8 bases. Germline V CDR1 and CDR2: SGHAT, FQNNGV. Unmatched junction bases numbered 11, after V lost 3 bases and J lost 11 bases. The CDR3 loop spans 14 amino acids.

The gene calls are TRBV5-1 and TRBJ1-1; 7 nucleotides line up with TRBD1. The junction had 4 bases not matched to a gene; V was cut back by 4 bases and J by 1 base. The CDR3 extends over 14 amino acids. Germline CDR1 and CDR2: SGHRS and YFSETQ. The CDR3 sequence is CASSRDRQNTEAFF. CDR3 sequence (DNA): TGCGCCAGCAGCCGGGACAGACAGAACACTGAAGCTTTCTTT.

This chain links TRBV28 with TRBJ2-7; possible D gene TRBD2, 5 bases. Germline CDR1 MDHEN, CDR2 SYDVKM. The CDR3 has 16 residues. V lost 6 bases to trimming and J lost 5 bases, with 23 bases between them. CDR3 sequence reads: CASSLPGGYLEDEQYF. Here the CDR3 DNA reads TGTGCCAGCAGCCTTCCTGGAGGCTATTTGGAGGACGAGCAGTACTTC.